Described below is a single T cell receptor (beta chain) sequence and its context. Its antigen is as yet unknown. Data came from immunoSEQ multiplex PCR; TCRdb stores just in-frame clones and leaves some out. This sample has more than 25,000 clones, with approximately 78% found just once. The sample is drawn from a study of T cells in localized non-small cell lung cancer. Study-level findings and limits: Among blood samples, higher T cell density accompanied longer overall survival.

V gave up 5 bases and J gave up 10 bases; unmatched junction bases: 8. Germline V gene data show CDR1 as SGHAT and CDR2 as FQNNGV. The CDR3 consists of 14 residues. The clonotype originates from a woman aged 35-75 years with stage I lung adenocarcinoma. The gene calls are TRBV11-2 and TRBJ1-1; 12 bases line up with TRBD1. The sequencing used peripheral blood, collected before any cancer treatment. The CDR3 protein is CASSAGGTGGVAFF. DNA for the CDR3: TGTGCCAGCAGCGCCGGCGGGACAGGGGGCGTAGCTTTCTTT.